The 26 T cell receptor beta chains reported below all come from one sample, sequenced in a study of T cells in Graves' hyperthyroidism and ophthalmopathy. TCR beta CDR3 regions were amplified from RNA transcripts. Using the HTBI primer set, a first-round RT-PCR was run on the TCR CDR3. TCRdb re-derived calls from the multiplex PCR reads in MiXCR, one entry per CDR3 protein. Of a few hundred thousand distinct CDR3 sequences listed, 40% to 55% were seen once; the top ten hold approximately 44%. The source material was peripheral blood or thyroid tissue (not recorded which). These receptors originate from an adult woman with Graves' disease, either hyperthyroidism or ophthalmopathy (not recorded which).

The chain couples TRBV7-2 to TRBJ2-5; 10 bases map to TRBD2. The CDR3 consists of 16 residues. Trimming at V came to 0 bases and at J to 5 bases, leaving 6 bases not matched to a gene. Germline values: CDR1 SGHTA, CDR2 FQGNSA. CDR3 nucleotide sequence: TGTGCCAGCAGCTTAGCGTCTAGCGGGAGTTTGGAGACCCAGTACTTC. It encodes CASSLASSGSLETQYF.

CDR3 loop: CASRKTGEKNTEAFF. The CDR3 nucleotides are TGTGCCAGCAGGAAAACAGGGGAAAAGAACACTGAAGCTTTCTTT. This chain joins TRBV7-9 and TRBJ1-1, with TRBD1 matching over 7 bases. This CDR3 is built from 15 residues. CDR1 SEHNR and CDR2 FQNEAQ come from the germline V gene (reference sequence). J gave up 1 base and V 6 bases, and 8 bases lay outside the gene matches.

V is TRBV20-1 and J is TRBJ1-2, with a weak D call TRBD1 (6 bases). There are 13 residues in the CDR3. CDR1 and CDR2 from the germline V gene are DFQATT and SNEGSKA (reference sequence). Trimming removed 3 bases from V and 8 bases from J, with 16 bases in between. CDR3 DNA sequence: TGCAGTGCTAGGAGAGGTGCAGGGGACGGCTACACCTTC. It yields the protein CSARRGAGDGYTF.

This clonotype was detected a few times. The J gene is TRBJ1-1, the V gene TRBV3-1; D possibly corresponds to TRBD1 (5 bases). The V end lost 4 bases, the J end lost 1 base, and 10 bases lay between the germline ends. In germline, CDR1 is LGHDT, CDR2 YNNKEL (reference sequence). This CDR3 has 14 amino acids. The CDR3 nucleotides are TGTGCCAGCAGCCGAAATACAGGGAACACTGAAGCTTTCTTT. This sequence encodes CASSRNTGNTEAFF.

This rearrangement joins TRBV2 to TRBJ1-6; D gene uncertain. Germline V gene data show CDR1 as SNHLY and CDR2 as FYNNEI. The CDR3 is 13 amino acids. Between the trimmed V and J ends, which lost 5 bases and 10 bases, there was a span of 12 bases. The CDR3 protein is CASSQLGKSPLHF. The CDR3, as DNA: TGTGCCAGCAGTCAATTAGGGAAGTCACCCCTCCACTTT.

This clonotype was counted many times. This rearrangement joins TRBV6-2 or TRBV6-3 to TRBJ1-6; 10 positions agree with TRBD1. The V gene's germline CDR1 is MNHEY and CDR2 SVGEGT. CDR3 length: 13 amino acids. With 8 bases clipped from V and 8 bases from J, the junction kept 3 bases outside the gene matches. The DNA of the CDR3 is TGTGCCAGCGGGGACAGGGGATATTCACCCCTCCACTTT. Amino acid sequence: CASGDRGYSPLHF.

This clonotype turned up a few times. This rearrangement joins TRBV7-2 to TRBJ1-2, with a weak D call TRBD1 (5 bases). CDR1 and CDR2 (germline): SGHTA, FQGNSA. The CDR3 extends over 12 amino acids. Between the trimmed V and J ends, which lost 4 bases and 8 bases, there was a span of 11 bases. The DNA for the CDR3 is TGTGCCAGCAGCTACCGCAGGGACGGCTACACCTTC. This gives the protein CASSYRRDGYTF.

This clonotype has ten or more counts. The CDR3 reads CASSFMSNHLQETQYF. DNA for the CDR3: TGTGCCAGCAGCTTCATGTCCAACCATTTACAAGAGACCCAGTACTTC. The chain links TRBV7-2 to TRBJ2-5; D not resolved. The CDR3 length is 16 residues. The germline V gene encodes CDR1 SGHTA and CDR2 FQGNSA. Trimming stripped 3 bases from V and 2 bases from J, with 16 bases between.

This clonotype occurred a few times. The CDR3 region has the DNA TGCAGTGCTAGAACTACAGTTCAGGGTTATCAGCCCCAGCATTTT. It yields the protein CSARTTVQGYQPQHF. The chain has TRBV20-1 and TRBJ1-5; possible D gene TRBD1, 5 bases. The germline gives CDR1 DFQATT, CDR2 SNEGSKA (reference sequence). V dropped 2 bases and J dropped 5 bases, with 16 bases sitting between them. CDR3 length: 15 amino acids.

This clonotype was detected ten times or more. The CDR3 sequence is CASSLPASQPQHF. The CDR3 coding sequence is TGTGCCAGCAGTCTTCCCGCTTCTCAGCCCCAGCATTTT. The V gene is TRBV2, the J gene TRBJ1-5; D remains unclear. The CDR3 consists of 13 residues. V was cut by 5 bases and J by 6 bases, with 11 bases left in between. Germline V gene data show CDR1 as SNHLY and CDR2 as FYNNEI. Complete variable domain (other parts from reference TRBV2 and TRBJ1-5): EPEVTQTPSHQVTQMGQEVILRCVPISNHLYFYWYRQILGQKVEFLVSFYNNEISEKSEIFDDQFSVERPDGSNFTLKIRSTKLEDSAMYFCASSLPASQPQHFGDGTRLSIL.

This clonotype was seen many times. The chain combines TRBV7-2 with TRBJ2-5; D is possibly TRBD2 (6 bases). The CDR3 is made up of 15 amino acids. Germline loops: CDR1 SGHTA, CDR2 FQGNSA. V was clipped by 1 base and J by 5 bases, with 14 bases between them. The CDR3, as DNA: TGTGCCAGCAGCTTAGTGGGTGTGGGGAGGGAGACCCAGTACTTC. Amino acid sequence: CASSLVGVGRETQYF. Full variable domain (outside the CDR3, taken from reference TRBV7-2 and TRBJ2-5): GAGVSQSPSNKVTEKGKDVELRCDPISGHTALYWYRQSLGQGLEFLIYFQGNSAPDKSGLPSDRFSAERTGGSVSTLTIQRTQQEDSAVYLCASSLVGVGRETQYFGPGTRLLVL.

This clonotype came up a few times. The V call is TRBV5-6, the J call TRBJ1-1, with a possible D match to TRBD1 (5 bases). CDR3 size: 12 residues. The V and J ends lost 4 bases and 11 bases respectively, with 15 bases between them. From germline, CDR1 is SGHDT and CDR2 YYEEEE. The CDR3 spells CASSTIGGKAFF. In DNA, the CDR3 is TGTGCCAGCAGCACCATTGGGGGTAAGGCTTTCTTT.

The CDR3 loop reads CASVDGGAGGRQPQHF. The CDR3 DNA is TGTGCCAGTGTGGACGGAGGGGCGGGGGGCCGCCAGCCCCAGCATTTT. J is TRBJ1-5 and V is TRBV19; perhaps TRBD1 as D (6 bases). The CDR3 is 16 amino acids. The germline gives CDR1 LNHDA, CDR2 SQIVND (reference sequence). Trimming cost V 8 bases and J 7 bases, with 24 bases left between them.

This clonotype was detected a few times. Germline and junction disagree at one end, which may indicate a read error. The chain combines TRBV10-3 with TRBJ2-1; 9 nucleotides agree with TRBD2. The V gene's germline CDR1 is ENHRY and CDR2 SYGVKD. This CDR3 spans 11 amino acids. CDR3 residues: CAISDQGLALF. In nucleotides, the CDR3 is TGTGCCATCAGTGATCAAGGACTAGCGCTCTTC.

Remarks on this clonotype: This likely comes from a read error, as the CDR3 has no conserved phenylalanine or tryptophan at its end. V gene TRBV19 combines with J gene TRBJ1-1, with 11 positions matching TRBD1. The germline V gene encodes CDR1 LNHDA and CDR2 SQIVND (reference sequence). J gave up 4 bases and V 6 bases, and 7 bases lay outside the gene matches. The CDR3 consists of 15 residues. CDR3 coding DNA: TGTGCCAGTAGCTCCTCCGGGACAGGGGGCACTGAAGCTTTCCTT. It codes for CASSSSGTGGTEAFL.

The rearrangement links TRBV7-2 to TRBJ1-6, with D unresolved. Looked up from germline, CDR1 is SGHTA and CDR2 is FQGNSA. V shed 5 bases and J shed 9 bases, with 14 bases lying between them. The CDR3 spans 14 residues. In DNA, the CDR3 is TGTGCCAGCAGCAGGACCGAGGGTGGTTCACCCCTCCACTTT. This translates into CASSRTEGGSPLHF.

This clonotype was observed a handful of times. The CDR3 spells CASTLDRVGGNTIYF. For the CDR3, the DNA is TGTGCCAGCACTCTGGACAGGGTGGGTGGAAACACCATATATTTT. The J gene is TRBJ1-3, the V gene TRBV28, with 8 bases lining up with TRBD1. The CDR3 runs 15 residues. The ends lost 7 bases at V and 3 bases at J; junction bases unmatched: 8. Germline V CDR1 and CDR2: MDHEN, SYDVKM.

This chain connects TRBV5-1 to TRBJ2-7; possibly TRBD2 for D (6 bases). In germline, CDR1 is SGHRS, CDR2 YFSETQ. CDR3 length: 15 residues. The V gene lost 4 bases and the J gene lost 2 bases, with 16 bases spanning the gap. CDR3: CASSPRPGEAYEQYF. The CDR3 DNA is TGCGCCAGCAGCCCAAGACCCGGGGAGGCCTACGAGCAGTACTTC.

This clonotype occurred once. The V gene is TRBV7-6, the J gene TRBJ2-5, with D possibly matching TRBD2 (5 bases). The germline V and J ends were trimmed by 3 bases and 0 bases, with 11 bases remaining between them. CDR1 is SGHVS, CDR2 FNYEAQ, per germline. The CDR3 extends over 15 amino acids. CDR3 region: CASSFSDGNQETQYF. CDR3 DNA sequence: TGTGCCAGCAGCTTCAGTGACGGGAACCAAGAGACCCAGTACTTC.

This clonotype was seen more than once but under ten times. V usage is TRBV5-1 and J usage is TRBJ2-2; perhaps D is TRBD1 or TRBD2 (5 bases each). The V gene lost 2 bases and the J gene lost 10 bases, with 18 bases spanning the gap. The germline gives CDR1 SGHRS, CDR2 YFSETQ. This CDR3 has 15 residues. CDR3 sequence (DNA): TGCGCCAGCAGCTTTTCGTCGAGGGGTTTGGCGGAGCTGTTTTTT. This encodes CASSFSSRGLAELFF.

A remark on this clonotype: A much larger clone lies a single base off, so this may be a read error. This CDR3 fails to terminate in the conserved phenylalanine or tryptophan, so it likely reflects a read error. The V gene is TRBV29-1, the J gene TRBJ2-2; D remains ambiguous. V was cut by 0 bases and J by 5 bases, with 13 bases left in between. Germline values: CDR1 SQVTM, CDR2 ANQGSEA. CDR3 size: 15 residues. CDR3 bases: TGCAGCGTTGAAGATTTGAGATCTGGGACCGGGGAGCTGTTTTCT. Residues: CSVEDLRSGTGELFS.

This clonotype showed up many times. The chain carries TRBV6-1 and TRBJ2-5; D is uncertain. V was cut by 4 bases and J by 3 bases, with 9 bases left in between. The CDR3 totals 13 residues. Looked up from germline, CDR1 is MNHNS and CDR2 is SASEGT. The CDR3 DNA is TGTGCCAGCAGTGTAAGGCCCGAAGAGACCCAGTACTTC. It yields the protein CASSVRPEETQYF.

This chain joins TRBV7-2 and TRBJ2-5; 12 bases fit TRBD2. The CDR3 has 17 amino acids. The junction had 12 bases not matched to a gene; V was cut back by 6 bases and J by 4 bases. The germline V gene encodes CDR1 SGHTA and CDR2 FQGNSA. The CDR3 protein is CASSRPLAGGPSETQYF. The CDR3 bases are TGTGCCAGCAGTAGACCTCTAGCGGGGGGGCCATCAGAGACCCAGTACTTC.

The table lists this clonotype with a count of one. Here the CDR3 DNA reads TGTGCCAGCAGCTCGTTCGGACAACAACAAGAGACCCAGTACTTC. This codes for CASSSFGQQQETQYF. V gene TRBV7-8 combines with J gene TRBJ2-5; a weak D match, TRBD1 (5 bases). From germline, CDR1 is SGHVS and CDR2 FQNEAQ. V lost 4 bases, J lost 2 bases, and 14 bases lay in between. This CDR3 is 15 amino acids long.

Note on this clonotype: The junction does not match germline at one end; this may be a read error. The V call is TRBV14, the J call TRBJ1-3, with unresolved D. Germline assignment: CDR1 SGHDN and CDR2 FVKESK. The CDR3 has 15 amino acids. CDR3 in amino acids: CASSPQRNSGNTIYF. Written as DNA, the CDR3 is TGCGCCAGCAGCCCACAGAGGAACTCTGGAAACACCATATATTTT. Using reference TRBV14 and TRBJ1-3 for the parts outside the CDR3, the full variable domain is EAGVTQFPSHSVIEKGQTVTLRCDPISGHDNLYWYRRVMGKEIKFLLHFVKESKQDESGMPNNRFLAERTGGTYSTLKVQPAELEDSGVYFCASSPQRNSGNTIYFGEGSWLTVV.

The CDR3 loop reads CASSYAGGTEAFF. The CDR3 DNA follows: TGTGCCAGCAGTTATGCAGGGGGCACTGAAGCTTTCTTT. This rearrangement joins TRBV6-5 to TRBJ1-1, with 7 bases fitting TRBD1. This CDR3 contains 13 residues. Trimming removed 3 bases from V and 4 bases from J; junction bases left unmatched: 2. Germline lookup yields CDR1 MNHEY and CDR2 SVGAGI.